These 7 T cell receptor beta chains came from one sample sequenced in a study of control samples from healthy donors and cancer patients. Profiled with immunoSEQ multiplex PCR; TCRdb holds only in-frame clones, not every one. The sample shows about 110,000 clones, roughly 88% of them seen only once. Sequencing used PBMCs. Receptors originate from a woman between 55 and 75 years old with lung cancer.

In DNA form, the CDR3 reads TGTGCCAGCAGTTACGGGGCAGGGGGATCCTACGAGCAGTACTTC. Amino acids: CASSYGAGGSYEQYF. The V gene is TRBV6-5, the J gene TRBJ2-7; TRBD1 aligns across 7 bases. The CDR3 runs to 15 residues. The J segment lost 1 base and the V segment lost 2 bases, leaving 5 bases of the junction unmatched. Germline loops: CDR1 MNHEY, CDR2 SVGAGI.

The chain combines TRBV18 with TRBJ1-4; no clear D. Germline V CDR1 and CDR2: KGHSH, LQKENI. This CDR3 spans 16 amino acids. The germline V and J ends were trimmed by 1 base and 7 bases, with 16 bases remaining between them. In nucleotides, the CDR3 is TGTGCCAGCTCACCACTATTGGTAGGGCAAAGTGAAAAACTGTTTTTT. It is translated as CASSPLLVGQSEKLFF.

J is TRBJ2-1 and V is TRBV9; 11 bases are shared with TRBD2. Germline loops: CDR1 SGDLS, CDR2 YYNGEE. The CDR3 extends over 18 amino acids. After removal of 2 bases from V and 0 bases from J, the junction contained 7 bases not matched to a gene. In DNA form, the CDR3 reads TGTGCCAGCAGCGTGTCTAGCGGGGGGTCCTACTCCTACAATGAGCAGTTCTTC. Amino acid sequence: CASSVSSGGSYSYNEQFF.

J is TRBJ2-7 and V is TRBV4-2, with D possibly being TRBD2 (5 bases). Trimming stripped 4 bases from V and 6 bases from J, with 13 bases between. The CDR3 covers 13 residues. Germline CDR1 and CDR2: LGHNA and YNFKEQ. The CDR3 region is CASSPTTGSEQYF. CDR3 sequence (DNA): TGTGCCAGCAGCCCAACGACGGGGTCCGAGCAGTACTTC.

This chain uses TRBV19 with TRBJ1-6; no clear D. Germline loops: CDR1 LNHDA, CDR2 SQIVND (reference sequence). The CDR3 covers 12 residues. Trimming took off 3 bases at V and 7 bases at J, with 4 bases between the two ends. The CDR3 loop is CASSITNSPLHF. The CDR3 DNA reads as TGTGCCAGTAGTATTACCAATTCACCCCTCCACTTT.

The chain joins TRBV2 to TRBJ2-3, with D tentatively TRBD1 (5 bases). V lost 6 bases and J 2 bases, leaving 12 bases between the germline ends. Looked up from germline, CDR1 is SNHLY and CDR2 is FYNNEI. The CDR3 runs 14 residues. The CDR3 loop is CASRGGQSTDTQYF. The CDR3 DNA sequence: TGTGCCAGCAGGGGCGGACAATCCACAGATACGCAGTATTTT.

The gene calls are TRBV5-6 and TRBJ1-2; the D is unclear. V dropped 2 bases and J dropped 2 bases, with 7 bases sitting between them. The length of the CDR3 is 13 residues. Germline V gene sequence: CDR1 SGHDT, CDR2 YYEEEE. The CDR3 DNA follows: TGTGCCAGCAGCTTTAGAGGGAACTATGGCTACACCTTC. This codes for CASSFRGNYGYTF. Drawing the rest from reference TRBV5-6 and TRBJ1-2, the complete variable domain is DAGVTQSPTHLIKTRGQQVTLRCSPKSGHDTVSWYQQALGQGPQFIFQYYEEEERQRGNFPDRFSGHQFPNYSSELNVNALLLGDSALYLCASSFRGNYGYTFGSGTRLTVV.